The 3 T cell receptor beta chains given below trace back to one sample, sequenced in a study of blood T cells in healthy people across ages. Primers used in a second PCR of about 7 to 12 cycles were a sample-barcoded 5' primer and a J-beta primer mix. TCRdb re-called the 5' RACE reads through MiXCR, storing one row per CDR3 protein. The sample includes around 970,000 distinct CDR3 sequences, 51% of them seen just once. The sample comprised blood. Receptor source: a woman aged 60 to 75 in good health.

This clonotype has a count of ten or more. This chain links TRBV5-1 with TRBJ2-7; 9 bases map to TRBD2. Germline trimming cut 4 bases from V and 4 bases from J; bases unmatched to any gene: 12. The CDR3 consists of 16 residues. Germline values: CDR1 SGHRS, CDR2 YFSETQ. The CDR3 nucleotides are TGCGCCAGCAGCAAGGGAGGTAGCGGGAGTCAGTACGAGCAGTACTTC. The encoded protein is CASSKGGSGSQYEQYF.

Of note for this clonotype: It may be a read error: a sequence one base away is much more abundant. The CDR3 DNA follows: TGTGTCAGCACCCTGGGTCGGGAGACCCAGTACTTC. Protein product: CVSTLGRETQYF. V usage is TRBV12-3 or TRBV12-4 and J usage is TRBJ2-5; D is undetermined. This CDR3 is built from 12 residues.

DNA for the CDR3: TGCGCCAGCAGGATTAGGGCGAGCACCTACGAGCAGTACTTC. Translation gives CASRIRASTYEQYF. The chain is built from TRBV5-1 and TRBJ2-7; no firm D call. The CDR3 is 14 residues long. Trimming removed 5 bases from V and 2 bases from J, with 14 bases in between. Germline CDR1 and CDR2: SGHRS and YFSETQ. The complete variable domain, with remaining parts taken from reference TRBV5-1 and TRBJ2-7, reads KAGVTQTPRYLIKTRGQQVTLSCSPISGHRSVSWYQQTPGQGLQFLFEYFSETQRNKGNFPGRFSGRQFSNSRSEMNVSTLELGDSALYLCASRIRASTYEQYFGPGTRLTVT.